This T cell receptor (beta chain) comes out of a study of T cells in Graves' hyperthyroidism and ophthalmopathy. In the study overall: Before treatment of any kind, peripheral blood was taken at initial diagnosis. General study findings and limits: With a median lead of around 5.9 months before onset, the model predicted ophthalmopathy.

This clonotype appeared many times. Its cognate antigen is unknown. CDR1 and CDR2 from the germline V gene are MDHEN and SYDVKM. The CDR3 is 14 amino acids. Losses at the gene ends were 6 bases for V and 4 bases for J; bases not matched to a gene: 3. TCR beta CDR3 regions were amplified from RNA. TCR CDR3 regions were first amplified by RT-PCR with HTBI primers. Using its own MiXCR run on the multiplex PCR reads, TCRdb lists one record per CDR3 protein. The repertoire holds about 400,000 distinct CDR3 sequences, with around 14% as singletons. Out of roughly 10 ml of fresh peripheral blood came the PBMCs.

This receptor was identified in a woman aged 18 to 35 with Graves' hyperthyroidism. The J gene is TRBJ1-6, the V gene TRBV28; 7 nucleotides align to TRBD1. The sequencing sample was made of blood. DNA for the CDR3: TGTGCCAGCAGCCCGGGACAGTATAATTCACCCCTCCACTTT. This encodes CASSPGQYNSPLHF.